The source of this TCR beta chain is a study of blood T cells in healthy people across ages. Findings and limits, study-wide: Per million T cells, the diversity of TCR beta decreased roughly linearly as age advanced.

Donors each provided roughly 10 milliliters of peripheral blood. Isolated per sample were at least 7 million PBMCs. The authors ran a second PCR of roughly 6 to 11 cycles using a sample-barcoded 5' primer and a J-beta primer mix. TCRdb independently ran MiXCR on the 5' RACE reads; one entry per CDR3 protein. The top ten hold about 10% of the sample, which has approximately 1.5 million distinct CDR3 sequences, roughly 30% seen once. This clonotype occurred a few times. Its specificity is unknown. The CDR3 consists of 17 residues. The ends were cut back, 1 base at V and 4 bases at J, with 17 bases in the middle. The V gene's germline CDR1 is SGHAT and CDR2 FQNNGV.

This receptor was obtained from a woman aged 25 to 39 in good health. The sequenced material came from blood. The chain is built from TRBV11-2 and TRBJ2-1; possibly TRBD2 for D (5 bases). CDR3 amino acids: CASSLALTILRYNEQFF. The CDR3 nucleotides read TGTGCCAGCAGCTTAGCCCTGACTATTCTGAGGTACAATGAGCAGTTCTTC.